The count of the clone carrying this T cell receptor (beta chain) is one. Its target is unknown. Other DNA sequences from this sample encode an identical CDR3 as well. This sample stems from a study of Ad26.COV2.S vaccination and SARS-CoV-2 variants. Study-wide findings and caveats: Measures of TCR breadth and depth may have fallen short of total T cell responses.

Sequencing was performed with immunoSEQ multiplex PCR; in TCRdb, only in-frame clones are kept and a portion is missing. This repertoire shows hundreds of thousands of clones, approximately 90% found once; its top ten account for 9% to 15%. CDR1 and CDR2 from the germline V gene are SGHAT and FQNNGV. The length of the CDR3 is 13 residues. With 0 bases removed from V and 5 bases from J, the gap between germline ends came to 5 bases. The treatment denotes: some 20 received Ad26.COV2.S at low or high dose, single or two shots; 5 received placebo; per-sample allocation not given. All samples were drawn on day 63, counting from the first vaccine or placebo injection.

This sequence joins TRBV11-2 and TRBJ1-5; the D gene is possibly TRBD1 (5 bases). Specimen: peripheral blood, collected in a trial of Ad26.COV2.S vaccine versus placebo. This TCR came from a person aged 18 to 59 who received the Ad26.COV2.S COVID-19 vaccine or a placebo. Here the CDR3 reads CASSLDRDQPQHF. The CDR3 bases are TGTGCCAGCAGCTTAGACAGGGATCAGCCCCAGCATTTT.